Listed below are T cell receptor beta chains from one sample, sequenced in a study of Ad26.COV2.S vaccination and SARS-CoV-2 variants. The data were produced by immunoSEQ multiplex PCR, yet TCRdb's version contains in-frame clones alone and is incomplete. The table has about 400,000 clones, over 75% seen once. This material consisted of peripheral blood, taken in a trial of Ad26.COV2.S vaccine versus placebo. The receptors were sampled from a person between 18 and 65 years old who received the Ad26.COV2.S COVID-19 vaccine or a placebo. The conserved cysteine and the conserved F or W are not part of the CDR3 here.

v_gene	j_gene	CDR3aa
TRBV4-1	TRBJ2-7	ASSQDLSYEQY
TRBV10-3	TRBJ1-1	AISRNPTGVNTEAF
TRBV9	TRBJ2-5	ASSVNSGGVETQY
TRBV19	TRBJ2-7	ASSIVAGGEQY
TRBV19	TRBJ1-2	ASSPWDSQSGYGYT
TRBV10-2	TRBJ2-7	ASSMTGIFSYEQY
TRBV3-1/TRBV3-2	TRBJ1-2	ASSQTPPTGSTYGYT
TRBV14	TRBJ1-1	ASSQSIQTEAF
TRBV7-2	TRBJ1-2	ASSLVRVRGSLYGYT
TRBV2	TRBJ1-1	ASSDHFGGITEAF
TRBV12-3/TRBV12-4	TRBJ1-2	ASIMGSGGYT
TRBV6-2/TRBV6-3	TRBJ2-7	ASSYTSAEQY
TRBV4-1	TRBJ2-5	ASSHAETGYQETQY
TRBV19	TRBJ2-2	ASSIRGQELF
TRBV5-8	TRBJ2-5	ASSTGTGGLEETQY
TRBV15	TRBJ1-6	ATSRGPSNSPLH
TRBV19	TRBJ1-2	ASTQVEFYGYT
TRBV5-5	TRBJ2-7	ASSWMDGTGSYEQY
TRBV5-4	TRBJ2-7	ASSRDGGGYYEQY
TRBV5-6	TRBJ1-1	ASSFSWVGTEAF
TRBV11-2	TRBJ2-7	ASSLLQGAYEQY
TRBV6-1	TRBJ2-7	ASSETSGGNSYEQY
TRBV19	TRBJ1-2	ASSIGAGALGDGYT
TRBV4-1	TRBJ2-6	ASSQDQAVWGHSGANVLT